One sample yielded the 2 T cell receptor beta chains listed below, sequenced in a study. TCRdb itself ran the 5' RACE reads through MiXCR, one entry per CDR3 protein. The sample shows some 40,000 distinct CDR3 sequences, about 29% of them seen only once. Sequencing was done on a sample of memory CD4+ T cells sorted from a lymph node. Sample subset: memory CD4+ T cells, CD4+CD45RO+CD25-. The receptor source for this set is a female donor with breast cancer.

This clonotype was seen a few times. The chain carries TRBV2 and TRBJ1-1; no firm D call. The CDR3 length is 12 residues. V was cut by 4 bases and J by 4 bases, with 7 bases left in between. CDR1 and CDR2 from the germline V gene are SNHLY and FYNNEI. Written as DNA, the CDR3 is TGTGCCAGCAGTGTGGTAGGCACTGAAGCTTTCTTT. Protein sequence: CASSVVGTEAFF.

For this clonotype: The junction does not match germline at one end; this may be a read error. The rearrangement links TRBV28 to TRBJ2-7, with TRBD1 matching over 8 bases. Per germline, CDR1 MDHEN and CDR2 SYDVKM. The CDR3 consists of 15 residues. Written as DNA, the CDR3 is TGTGCCGGCAGCAACCAGGGGGCGCAGGGCTACGAGCAGTACTTC. Translation gives CAGSNQGAQGYEQYF.